The 19 T cell receptor beta chains presented below share a single source sample, sequenced in a study of healthy donors' naive CD4 and CD8 T cells. A linear amplification protocol produced the TCR libraries from about 510 ng of total RNA. TCRdb reprocessed the reads via MiXCR and lists one record per CDR3 protein. This table has 200,000 or so distinct CDR3 sequences, around 74% appearing once. The sequencing sample was made of naive CD4+ and CD8+ T cells sorted from blood, pooled from several donors. Every receptor here comes from a pool of human donors in good health; the sample pools cells from several healthy donors.

V gene TRBV6-6 combines with J gene TRBJ2-5; the D gene is possibly TRBD2 (6 bases). Germline V gene sequence: CDR1 MNHNY, CDR2 SVGAGI (reference sequence). The CDR3 spans 20 residues. V lost 2 bases, J lost 2 bases, and 27 bases lay in between. The CDR3 reads CASSYPDSPRVEEGQETQYF. CDR3 nucleotide sequence: TGTGCCAGCAGTTACCCCGACAGTCCTAGGGTGGAGGAGGGTCAAGAGACCCAGTACTTC.

This chain's CDR3 is CASRPGASYEQYF. The DNA of the CDR3 is TGTGCCAGTCGCCCCGGGGCATCATACGAGCAGTACTTC. The chain links TRBV19 to TRBJ2-7; possibly TRBD1 or TRBD2 for D (5 bases each). V was shortened by 8 bases and J by 4 bases, with 15 bases between the two germline ends. CDR3 length: 13 residues. The germline V gene has CDR1 LNHDA and CDR2 SQIVND (reference sequence). The full variable domain, its missing parts supplied by reference TRBV19 and TRBJ2-7, is DGGITQSPKYLFRKEGQNVTLSCEQNLNHDAMYWYRQDPGQGLRLIYYSQIVNDFQKGDIAEGYSVSREKKESFPLTVTSAQKNPTAFYLCASRPGASYEQYFGPGTRLTVT.

The CDR3 region has the DNA TGTGCCAGCAGCTTAGATTTCGGGGAAAGCTACGAGCAGTACTTC. The encoded protein is CASSLDFGESYEQYF. The chain couples TRBV13 to TRBJ2-7, with a possible D match to TRBD2 (5 bases). Germline assignment: CDR1 PRHDT and CDR2 FYEKMQ (reference sequence). Trimming left V 1 base short and J 3 bases short, with 13 bases between. This CDR3 spans 15 amino acids.

A single count supports this clonotype. This chain uses TRBV18 with TRBJ2-2, with 7 bases aligning to TRBD1. The CDR3 is 16 amino acids. Germline V gene data show CDR1 as KGHSH and CDR2 as LQKENI. V was pared by 3 bases and J by 4 bases, with 8 bases of the junction left unmatched. For the CDR3, the DNA is TGTGCCAGCTCACCCGCGGACAGGATTGGCACCGGGGAGCTGTTTTTT. This gives the protein CASSPADRIGTGELFF.

This clonotype was picked up a small number of times. V gene TRBV12-3 or TRBV12-4 combines with J gene TRBJ1-1; TRBD1 matches 11 bases. CDR3 length equals 16 residues. The trim removed 4 bases at V and 5 bases at J, leaving 9 bases unmatched. CDR3 in amino acids: CASSSRTGGARTEAFF. For the CDR3, the DNA is TGTGCCAGCAGTTCCAGGACAGGGGGCGCGAGGACTGAAGCTTTCTTT.

This clonotype has only one observation. V usage is TRBV27 and J usage is TRBJ2-4; possible D gene TRBD1, 5 bases. V was shortened by 9 bases and J by 5 bases, with 14 bases between the two germline ends. This CDR3 contains 13 residues. Germline lookup yields CDR1 MNHEY and CDR2 SMNVEV (reference sequence). CDR3 amino acids: CASCTGVENIQYF. The CDR3, as DNA: TGTGCCAGTTGCACAGGAGTCGAAAACATTCAGTACTTC.

CDR3 nucleotides: TGTGCCAGCAGTCCGCTCGTGGACAGCCCCTACGAGCAGTACGTC. This gives the protein CASSPLVDSPYEQYV. The chain joins TRBV27 to TRBJ2-7; TRBD1 is a possible D gene (6 bases). The germline V gene has CDR1 MNHEY and CDR2 SMNVEV (reference sequence). V was trimmed by 5 bases and J by 2 bases, leaving 16 bases between them. CDR3 length: 15 amino acids.

This clonotype was seen a handful of times. The CDR3 protein is CASSYLTGGTEAFF. DNA for the CDR3: TGTGCCAGCAGTTACCTTACGGGTGGGACTGAAGCTTTCTTT. The chain has TRBV6-5 and TRBJ1-1; D uncertain. Trimming left V 2 bases short and J 5 bases short, with 12 bases between. Germline V lookup: CDR1 MNHEY, CDR2 SVGAGI. The CDR3 spans 14 residues.

V usage is TRBV29-1 and J usage is TRBJ2-3, with unresolved D. The CDR3 is 13 amino acids. Germline CDR1 reads SQVTM; CDR2 reads ANQGSEA. V lost 6 bases, J lost 3 bases, and 13 bases lay in between. As DNA, the CDR3 is TGCAGCGTCGGAAAGCTGAGGACAGATACGCAGTATTTT. Encoded protein: CSVGKLRTDTQYF.

The chain has TRBV15 and TRBJ2-3, with 8 bases aligning to TRBD2. The V gene's germline CDR1 is LNHNV and CDR2 YYDKDF (reference sequence). Trimming removed 0 bases from V and 1 base from J; junction bases left unmatched: 12. The CDR3 is 19 amino acids. CDR3 loop: CATSRDQREFPYRTDTQYF. The CDR3 DNA reads TGTGCCACCAGCAGAGATCAGCGGGAGTTCCCTTATCGCACAGATACGCAGTATTTT.

This sequence joins TRBV11-2 and TRBJ1-1, with 7 positions matching TRBD1. CDR1 is SGHAT, CDR2 FQNNGV, per germline. The CDR3 length is 14 residues. The V and J ends lost 2 bases and 5 bases, in that order; junction bases with no gene match: 5. The CDR3 nucleotides are TGTGCCAGCAGCTTAATAGGGGGCAAGACTGAAGCTTTCTTT. It codes for CASSLIGGKTEAFF.

The J gene is TRBJ1-3, the V gene TRBV6-5; D ambiguous. Trimming left V 9 bases short and J 0 bases short, with 9 bases between. CDR1 is MNHEY and CDR2 is SVGAGI in the germline V gene. The CDR3 sequence is 13 residues long. As DNA, the CDR3 is TGTGCCAGTTGGCGGGCCTCTGGAAACACCATATATTTT. Protein sequence: CASWRASGNTIYF.

The chain joins TRBV27 to TRBJ2-3; no clear D. This CDR3 has 15 residues. CDR1 and CDR2 (germline): MNHEY, SMNVEV (reference sequence). Between the trimmed V and J ends, which lost 3 bases and 2 bases, there was a span of 12 bases. CDR3 amino acids: CASSFSRSSTDTQYF. The CDR3 DNA reads as TGTGCCAGCAGTTTTTCCAGGTCTTCCACAGATACGCAGTATTTT.

J is TRBJ1-1 and V is TRBV19; D remains unclear. Trimming took off 3 bases at V and 1 base at J, with 6 bases between the two ends. This CDR3 is built from 13 residues. Germline assignment: CDR1 LNHDA and CDR2 SQIVND (reference sequence). The CDR3 DNA reads as TGTGCCAGTAGTATCGGGTGGAACACTGAAGCTTTCTTT. Its translation is CASSIGWNTEAFF.

The chain has TRBV27 and TRBJ2-5; D call uncertain. The V end was cut by 0 bases, the J end by 2 bases, with 10 bases between. Germline values: CDR1 MNHEY, CDR2 SMNVEV (reference sequence). The CDR3 has 15 residues. CDR3 in DNA: TGTGCCAGCAGTTTATCACCGCTGAAGCAAGAGACCCAGTACTTC. Translated: CASSLSPLKQETQYF.

V is TRBV29-1 and J is TRBJ2-5; 7 bases agree with TRBD1. This CDR3 has 12 residues. Germline V CDR1 and CDR2: SQVTM, ANQGSEA. After removal of 7 bases from V and 5 bases from J, the junction contained 7 bases not matched to a gene. The CDR3 loop is CSDAGGTETQYF. CDR3 DNA sequence: TGCAGCGACGCAGGGGGAACGGAGACCCAGTACTTC.

The chain joins TRBV29-1 to TRBJ2-1; possibly TRBD2 for D (5 bases). The CDR3 has 15 residues. V lost 4 bases and J 1 base, leaving 14 bases between the germline ends. Germline assignment: CDR1 SQVTM and CDR2 ANQGSEA. Here the CDR3 DNA reads TGCAGCGTTGTGGCGGGCGCTGTGTCCTACAATGAGCAGTTCTTC. This gives the protein CSVVAGAVSYNEQFF.

The rearrangement joins TRBV4-2 to TRBJ2-7; D unresolved. Germline assignment: CDR1 LGHNA and CDR2 YNFKEQ. This CDR3 region has 15 residues. V lost 2 bases to trimming and J lost 5 bases, with 16 bases between them. This CDR3 reads CASSQPGEGFDEQYF. The CDR3 bases are TGTGCCAGCAGCCAACCTGGAGAAGGATTCGACGAGCAGTACTTC.

This clonotype has a handful of counts. This chain's CDR3 is CASTGQVDYNEQFF. Here the CDR3 DNA reads TGTGCCAGCACCGGACAGGTCGACTACAATGAGCAGTTCTTC. The V call is TRBV6-1, the J call TRBJ2-1; 7 positions agree with TRBD1. The CDR3 loop spans 14 amino acids. Germline loops: CDR1 MNHNS, CDR2 SASEGT. Germline trimming cut 7 bases from V and 3 bases from J; bases unmatched to any gene: 6.